Below, 16 T cell receptor beta chains from the same sample are listed, as sequenced in a study of somatic mutations in cytotoxic T cells in rheumatoid arthritis. The table came from immunoSEQ multiplex PCR; TCRdb's copy has only in-frame clones and leaves some out. The sample has about 15,000 clones, under 95% seen once. Sequenced material: CD4+ T cells sorted from blood. These receptors all stem from an older man with rheumatoid arthritis.

This rearrangement joins TRBV4-1 to TRBJ2-3; TRBD2 agrees at 8 bases. The CDR3 runs 20 residues. Germline V gene lookup returns CDR1 MGHRA and CDR2 YSYEKL. The J segment lost 4 bases and the V segment lost 0 bases, leaving 18 bases of the junction unmatched. The DNA for the CDR3 is TGCGCCAGCAGCCAAGAAAGGGGGTGGGGTCGAGCGGGAGTTTCAGATACGCAGTATTTT. Translated: CASSQERGWGRAGVSDTQYF.

The gene calls are TRBV4-2 and TRBJ2-5; the D gene is possibly TRBD1 (6 bases). Germline V CDR1 and CDR2: LGHNA, YNFKEQ. The CDR3 runs 13 residues. Trimming shortened V by 5 bases and J by 2 bases, and 9 bases separated the two germline ends. The CDR3 sequence is CASSIQGQETQYF. The CDR3 DNA reads as TGTGCCAGCAGCATTCAGGGGCAAGAGACCCAGTACTTC.

The chain couples TRBV11-2 to TRBJ1-3; D may be TRBD1 (5 bases). The CDR3 length is 16 residues. V dropped 5 bases and J dropped 0 bases, with 14 bases sitting between them. The V gene's germline CDR1 is SGHAT and CDR2 FQNNGV. The CDR3 sequence is CASSPGGLLSGNTIYF. The CDR3 DNA follows: TGTGCCAGCAGCCCCGGGGGACTCCTCTCTGGAAACACCATATATTTT.

The chain has TRBV2 and TRBJ2-5, with 7 nucleotides matching TRBD2. The DNA end is more similar to TRBJ2-7, so the J call may be wrong. The CDR3 is 14 residues long. Germline V gene lookup returns CDR1 SNHLY and CDR2 FYNNEI. CDR3 sequence: CASSEGLAGYEQYF. The CDR3 DNA sequence: TGTGCCAGCAGTGAAGGATTAGCGGGCTACGAGCAGTACTTC.

The J gene is TRBJ1-2, the V gene TRBV10-3; 7 nucleotides match TRBD1. With 8 bases clipped from V and 8 bases from J, the junction kept 8 bases outside the gene matches. Germline lookup yields CDR1 ENHRY and CDR2 SYGVKD. The CDR3 loop spans 12 amino acids. CDR3 nucleotides: TGTGCCATCGGGACAGTTACACGGGGCTACACCTTC. This translates into CAIGTVTRGYTF.

The chain joins TRBV7-9 to TRBJ2-3; tentatively, D is TRBD1 (6 bases). Looked up from germline, CDR1 is SEHNR and CDR2 is FQNEAQ (reference sequence). Trimming left V 6 bases short and J 5 bases short, with 18 bases between. The CDR3 spans 15 residues. CDR3 nucleotides: TGTGCCAGCAGGACGGGACAACCAGGGGTAGATACGCAGTATTTT. Translated, it gives CASRTGQPGVDTQYF.

This clone was seen a handful of times. The V call is TRBV6-1, the J call TRBJ1-1; a weak D match, TRBD1 (5 bases). Per germline, CDR1 MNHNS and CDR2 SASEGT. The CDR3 contains 13 residues. Trimming pared 10 bases from V and 1 base from J, leaving 13 bases between. The CDR3 spells CATQSRENTEAFF. CDR3 nucleotides: TGTGCCACCCAGAGCAGGGAGAACACTGAAGCTTTCTTT.

This clone was picked up one time. The chain is built from TRBV19 and TRBJ1-3; a weak D match, TRBD1 (6 bases). The CDR3 extends over 14 amino acids. With 7 bases removed from V and 4 bases from J, the gap between germline ends came to 14 bases. Per the germline V gene, CDR1 is LNHDA and CDR2 is SQIVND (reference sequence). CDR3 coding DNA: TGTGCCAGTATGTGGACAGAGACGGGAAACACCATATATTTT. It codes for CASMWTETGNTIYF.

The rearrangement uses TRBV30 and TRBJ2-7; 8 nucleotides agree with TRBD2. Germline values: CDR1 GTSNPN, CDR2 SVGIG (reference sequence). J gave up 7 bases and V 3 bases, and 2 bases lay outside the gene matches. The CDR3 length is 11 residues. DNA of the CDR3: TGTGCCTGGAGCCGGGGGGGTGAGCAGTACTTC. As protein: CAWSRGGEQYF.

The gene calls are TRBV7-2 and TRBJ2-7; 8 positions agree with TRBD2. V gave up 1 base and J gave up 4 bases; unmatched junction bases: 6. The CDR3 loop spans 15 amino acids. CDR1 is SGHTA, CDR2 FQGNSA, per germline. The CDR3 is CASSLGMGGGYEQYF. CDR3 in DNA: TGTGCCAGCAGCTTAGGGATGGGCGGGGGGTACGAGCAGTACTTC. The variable domain in full, with the rest retrieved from reference TRBV7-2 and TRBJ2-7, is GAGVSQSPSNKVTEKGKDVELRCDPISGHTALYWYRQSLGQGLEFLIYFQGNSAPDKSGLPSDRFSAERTGGSVSTLTIQRTQQEDSAVYLCASSLGMGGGYEQYFGPGTRLTVT.

The rearrangement joins TRBV10-3 to TRBJ2-5; tentative D call: TRBD1 (6 bases). This CDR3 is 13 amino acids long. Germline V lookup: CDR1 ENHRY, CDR2 SYGVKD. V shed 4 bases and J shed 5 bases, with 11 bases lying between them. The CDR3 coding sequence is TGTGCCATCAGTGCAGGGGAATCGGAGACCCAGTACTTC. It specifies CAISAGESETQYF.

The sample holds one count of this clone. V gene TRBV5-1 combines with J gene TRBJ2-7; D gene unclear. Looked up from germline, CDR1 is SGHRS and CDR2 is YFSETQ. The CDR3 length is 14 residues. Trimming removed 0 bases at V and 3 bases at J, with 10 bases between. CDR3 bases: TGCGCCAGCAGCTTGGACAGTATTTTCTACGAGCAGTACTTC. This encodes CASSLDSIFYEQYF. Variable domain in full (rest from reference TRBV5-1 and TRBJ2-7): KAGVTQTPRYLIKTRGQQVTLSCSPISGHRSVSWYQQTPGQGLQFLFEYFSETQRNKGNFPGRFSGRQFSNSRSEMNVSTLELGDSALYLCASSLDSIFYEQYFGPGTRLTVT.

The chain carries TRBV27 and TRBJ1-1; D remains unclear. From germline, CDR1 is MNHEY and CDR2 SMNVEV (reference sequence). The CDR3 sequence is 13 residues long. Trimming cost V 2 bases and J 4 bases, with 8 bases left between them. CDR3 amino acids: CASSLRGSTEAFF. CDR3 DNA sequence: TGTGCCAGCAGTTTACGGGGTAGCACTGAAGCTTTCTTT.

This CDR3 is CASSPPSSSGVTNEQFF. In DNA, the CDR3 is TGTGCCAGCTCACCACCATCCTCCAGCGGGGTTACCAATGAGCAGTTCTTC. The genes are TRBV18 and TRBJ2-1; 7 nucleotides match TRBD2. The CDR3 has 17 residues. The germline CDR1 and CDR2 sequences are KGHSH and LQKENI. Germline trimming cut 0 bases from V and 6 bases from J; bases unmatched to any gene: 11.

The chain uses TRBV11-1 and TRBJ1-2, with D possibly being TRBD1 (6 bases). CDR1 is SGHAT and CDR2 is FQDESV in the germline V gene (reference sequence). With 8 bases removed from V and 2 bases from J, the gap between germline ends came to 18 bases. The CDR3 runs to 15 residues. As DNA, the CDR3 is TGTGCCAGCTCCCCAGCGGGGGCCACCAACTATGGCTACACCTTC. Residues: CASSPAGATNYGYTF.

The rearrangement uses TRBV10-3 and TRBJ2-1, with 11 bases fitting TRBD2. The germline V gene encodes CDR1 ENHRY and CDR2 SYGVKD. This CDR3 is built from 15 residues. V lost 7 bases, J lost 3 bases, and 5 bases stayed unmatched. The CDR3 is CAITPTSGDYNEQFF. The CDR3, as DNA: TGTGCCATCACCCCGACTAGCGGGGACTACAATGAGCAGTTCTTC.